This note documents a single T cell receptor (beta chain) sequence. Antigen unknown. The data were produced by immunoSEQ multiplex PCR, yet TCRdb's version contains in-frame clones alone and is incomplete. The sample shows roughly 810,000 clones, 90% to 98% of them seen only once. This record comes from a study of shared clonotypes between healthy human individuals. This CDR3 region has 13 residues. CDR1 is SEHNR and CDR2 is FQNEAQ in the germline V gene (reference sequence). With 0 bases removed from V and 6 bases from J, the gap between germline ends came to 9 bases. The study's findings and limits: Donors were few, which limited the genetic and exposure-history diversity represented.

The naive CD8 fraction comprised CD45RO-negative cells positively selected for CCR7 and excluded terminally differentiated effector memory CD45RA+ cells. The clonotype was recovered from a man aged 25 to 40 in good health. The sequenced material came from naive CD8+ T cells sorted from blood. The V gene is TRBV7-9, the J gene TRBJ2-7, with no clear D. In DNA, the CDR3 is TGTGCCAGCAGCTTAGCTTTGGACCCCGAGCAGTACTTC. This codes for CASSLALDPEQYF.